One sample yielded the 17 T cell receptor beta chains listed below, sequenced in a study of T cell responses to AZD1222 COVID-19 vaccine. Sequenced by immunoSEQ multiplex PCR; TCRdb stores in-frame clones only, minus some. This sample has under 150,000 clones, with roughly 93% found just once. The source material was peripheral blood, sampled on day 0 of AZD1222 vaccination. These receptors originate from an adult in good health.

This clone is a singleton in its sample. This sequence joins TRBV15 and TRBJ1-3; 7 positions agree with TRBD1. This CDR3 comprises 14 residues. With 5 bases clipped from V and 5 bases from J, the junction kept 6 bases outside the gene matches. Germline assignment: CDR1 LNHNV and CDR2 YYDKDF (reference sequence). The chain's CDR3 is CATSPDRARNTIYF. CDR3 sequence (DNA): TGTGCCACCAGCCCTGACAGGGCAAGAAACACCATATATTTT.

The V gene is TRBV6-6, the J gene TRBJ2-3, with 10 nucleotides matching TRBD2. Germline V gene lookup returns CDR1 MNHNY and CDR2 SVGAGI (reference sequence). V gave up 6 bases and J gave up 8 bases; unmatched junction bases: 11. CDR3 length: 15 residues. CDR3 amino acids: CASSPRTSGAATQYF. As DNA, the CDR3 is TGTGCCAGCAGCCCAAGGACTAGCGGAGCCGCTACGCAGTATTTT.

This chain links TRBV7-2 with TRBJ1-1; maybe TRBD1 (5 bases). V lost 5 bases and J 3 bases, leaving 16 bases between the germline ends. The germline gives CDR1 SGHTA, CDR2 FQGNSA. This CDR3 spans 15 amino acids. CDR3 DNA: TGTGCCAGCAGCCACACCAGGCCCAGGGACACTGAAGCTTTCTTT. Translating it yields CASSHTRPRDTEAFF.

This chain links TRBV10-3 with TRBJ1-2, with 10 bases lining up with TRBD1. V gave up 5 bases and J gave up 8 bases; unmatched junction bases: 5. Germline V gene data show CDR1 as ENHRY and CDR2 as SYGVKD. The CDR3 is 13 residues long. The CDR3 DNA reads as TGTGCCATCAGTTATGGGACAGGGGACGGCTACACCTTC. It yields the protein CAISYGTGDGYTF.

The sample holds a few counts of this clone. The chain recombines TRBV10-3 with TRBJ2-3; 8 bases map to TRBD1. V shed 11 bases and J 2 bases; nucleotides not matched to a gene: 15. The CDR3 sequence is 16 residues long. In germline, CDR1 is ENHRY, CDR2 SYGVKD. DNA for the CDR3: TGTGCCGTATCGAGGGGACAGGATCCGACCACAGATACGCAGTATTTT. Protein sequence: CAVSRGQDPTTDTQYF.

This clone was found once. The chain links TRBV4-3 to TRBJ2-7, with D possibly being TRBD1 or TRBD2 (5 bases each). Germline CDR1 is LGHNA and CDR2 is YSLEER. V lost 0 bases, J lost 3 bases, and 12 bases lay in between. This CDR3 has 15 amino acids. Here the CDR3 DNA reads TGCGCCAGCAGCCAAGATCGGGACGTATTCTACGAGCAGTACTTC. This codes for CASSQDRDVFYEQYF.

In its sample, this clone was seen once. The chain couples TRBV6-4 to TRBJ2-1, with 10 bases identical to TRBD2. The J segment lost 8 bases and the V segment lost 5 bases, leaving 9 bases of the junction unmatched. Germline V gene data show CDR1 as MRHNA and CDR2 as SNTAGT. CDR3 length: 15 residues. CDR3 protein: CASSQLAGTNDEQFF. CDR3 coding DNA: TGTGCCAGCAGTCAACTAGCGGGGACTAACGATGAGCAGTTCTTC.

The gene calls are TRBV7-8 and TRBJ2-2; the D is unclear. The V gene's germline CDR1 is SGHVS and CDR2 FQNEAQ. The CDR3 totals 15 residues. The V end was cut by 5 bases, the J end by 1 base, with 11 bases between. The CDR3 here is CASSPDRVNTGELFF. The CDR3 bases are TGTGCCAGCAGCCCCGATCGGGTGAACACCGGGGAGCTGTTTTTT.

V is TRBV28 and J is TRBJ2-3; 7 positions agree with TRBD2. Trimming removed 10 bases from V and 6 bases from J; junction bases left unmatched: 1. Per the germline V gene, CDR1 is MDHEN and CDR2 is SYDVKM. CDR3 length: 10 amino acids. The CDR3 bases are TGTGCCACCGGGAGGGATACGCAGTATTTT. This sequence encodes CATGRDTQYF.

The chain employs TRBV7-9 and TRBJ2-5; 11 bases are shared with TRBD2. This CDR3 region has 16 residues. The J segment lost 4 bases and the V segment lost 1 base, leaving 5 bases of the junction unmatched. The germline gives CDR1 SEHNR, CDR2 FQNEAQ (reference sequence). The CDR3 bases are TGTGCCAGCAGCTTAGGGTTAGCGGGAGGGTCAGAGACCCAGTACTTC. It yields the protein CASSLGLAGGSETQYF. Looking up the rest from reference TRBV7-9 and TRBJ2-5 gives the full variable domain: DTGVSQNPRHKITKRGQNVTFRCDPISEHNRLYWYRQTLGQGPEFLTYFQNEAQLEKSRLLSDRFSAERPKGSFSTLEIQRTEQGDSAMYLCASSLGLAGGSETQYFGPGTRLLVL.

The chain couples TRBV6-1 to TRBJ2-7; maybe TRBD2 (6 bases). CDR3 length equals 15 residues. V was clipped by 2 bases and J by 6 bases, with 17 bases between them. Germline V lookup: CDR1 MNHNS, CDR2 SASEGT. This CDR3 is CASSEFRWEVGEQYF. CDR3 nucleotide sequence: TGTGCCAGCAGTGAATTTCGGTGGGAGGTCGGCGAGCAGTACTTC.

On this clone: The sample has other DNA sequences that encode this CDR3 too. The CDR3 spells CASRGSGNTIYF. CDR3 nucleotides: TGTGCCAGCAGGGGCTCTGGAAACACCATATATTTT. The chain links TRBV9 to TRBJ1-3; D gene uncertain. Germline lookup yields CDR1 SGDLS and CDR2 YYNGEE. The CDR3 has 12 residues. V dropped 5 bases and J dropped 0 bases, with 3 bases sitting between them.

The chain uses TRBV9 and TRBJ1-1, with D maybe TRBD1 (5 bases). The CDR3 is 13 amino acids. Germline CDR1 and CDR2: SGDLS and YYNGEE. V lost 4 bases and J 4 bases, leaving 11 bases between the germline ends. The CDR3, as DNA: TGTGCCAGCAGCTTCGGGGGTTTCACTGAAGCTTTCTTT. As protein: CASSFGGFTEAFF.

The chain couples TRBV20-1 to TRBJ1-1; D is possibly TRBD1 (5 bases). Trimming stripped 3 bases from V and 1 base from J, with 9 bases between. The germline V gene encodes CDR1 DFQATT and CDR2 SNEGSKA (reference sequence). The CDR3 is 13 residues long. CDR3 coding DNA: TGCAGTGCTAGTCGTCAGGGGAACACTGAAGCTTTCTTT. Its translation is CSASRQGNTEAFF.

This chain links TRBV3-1 (or the pseudogene TRBV3-2) with TRBJ2-1, with D possibly TRBD2 on 6 matching bases. CDR1 is LGHDT, CDR2 YNNKEL, per germline (reference sequence). The V end was cut by 2 bases, the J end by 5 bases, with 13 bases between. This CDR3 comprises 15 residues. The CDR3 DNA is TGTGCCAGCAGCCAACTAGCGTTAGACAACAATGAGCAGTTCTTC. Its translation is CASSQLALDNNEQFF.

This clone was seen just once. This chain links TRBV11-2 with TRBJ2-4, with D perhaps TRBD1 (6 bases). The CDR3 is 16 residues long. Germline-derived CDR1 and CDR2 are SGHAT and FQNNGV. V shed 5 bases and J shed 0 bases, with 14 bases lying between them. Here the CDR3 DNA reads TGTGCCAGCAGCATGCTCAGGGGATTAGCCAAAAACATTCAGTACTTC. Residues: CASSMLRGLAKNIQYF.

As concerns this clone: In the same sample, other DNA sequences code for this CDR3. The rearrangement joins TRBV6-5 to TRBJ1-2, with D perhaps TRBD1 (5 bases). From germline, CDR1 is MNHEY and CDR2 SVGAGI. CDR3 size: 13 residues. Trimming cost V 0 bases and J 3 bases, with 5 bases left between them. The CDR3 region has the DNA TGTGCCAGCAGTTACTCGGGGGACTATGGCTACACCTTC. Amino acid sequence: CASSYSGDYGYTF.